This TCR beta chain is drawn from a study of molecular identifiers for immune sequencing clone quantification. Trimming took off 4 bases at V and 6 bases at J, with 19 bases between the two ends. The CDR3 is 16 residues long. Germline CDR1 and CDR2: SEHNR and FQNEAQ (reference sequence). Only a few counts were recorded for this clonotype. TCRdb redid the calling of the PCR reads with MiXCR, one entry per CDR3 protein. The sample lists 300,000 to 400,000 distinct CDR3 sequences, about 20% occurring once. The origin of this receptor is a human donor in good health. Some libraries in this study had Jurkat cell RNA spiked in. The sequencing sample was made of naive CD8+ T cells from blood, with Jurkat cell RNA spiked in. Subset denoted: FACS-sorted CD8+CD4-CCR7+CD45RA+ naive T cells. This sequence joins TRBV7-9 and TRBJ2-1; tentatively, D is TRBD1 (7 bases). As DNA, the CDR3 is TGTGCCAGCAGCTCTCCCTCCGCGGGACAGCCCAATGAGCAGTTCTTC. Translating gives CASSSPSAGQPNEQFF.